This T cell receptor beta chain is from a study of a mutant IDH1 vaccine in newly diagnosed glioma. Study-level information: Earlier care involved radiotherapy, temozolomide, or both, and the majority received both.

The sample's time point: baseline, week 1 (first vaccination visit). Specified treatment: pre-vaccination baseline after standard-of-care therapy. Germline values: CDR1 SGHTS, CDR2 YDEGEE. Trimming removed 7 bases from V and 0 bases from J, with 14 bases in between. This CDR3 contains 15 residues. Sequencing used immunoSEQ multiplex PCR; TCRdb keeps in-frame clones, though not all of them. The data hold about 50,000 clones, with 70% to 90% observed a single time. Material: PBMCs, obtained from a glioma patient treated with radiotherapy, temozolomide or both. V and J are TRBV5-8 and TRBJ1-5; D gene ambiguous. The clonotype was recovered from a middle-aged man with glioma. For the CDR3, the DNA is TGTGCCAGCGTCCGGTGGGATCCTAGCAATCAGCCCCAGCATTTT. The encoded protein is CASVRWDPSNQPQHF.